These 11 T cell receptor beta chains share one sample of origin, sequenced in a study of spatial heterogeneity in lung cancer. Whole-study findings and limits: Counts of expanded alpha and beta TCRs within tumors tracked the tumor nonsynonymous mutation count.

TCRdb re-derived calls from the 5' RACE reads in MiXCR, one entry per CDR3 protein. The sample records about 5,700 distinct CDR3 sequences, under 30% being singletons. Their antigens are not known. Described time point: sample taken at primary tumor resection. The material sequenced was lung tumor tissue, taken at surgery. Every receptor here comes from a male donor with early-stage non-small cell lung cancer.

The chain carries TRBV6-1 and TRBJ2-3; 9 positions agree with TRBD2. Germline values: CDR1 MNHNS, CDR2 SASEGT. This CDR3 region has 17 residues. The trim removed 7 bases at V and 3 bases at J, leaving 14 bases unmatched. CDR3 sequence (DNA): TGTGCCAGCACCCCTGAATGGGCGGGAGGGCAGACAGATACGCAGTATTTT. This sequence encodes CASTPEWAGGQTDTQYF.

This clonotype is labeled as medium-sized (0.01 to 0.1%). The V and J genes are TRBV12-3 or TRBV12-4 and TRBJ2-2, with TRBD2 matching over 7 bases. Germline trimming cut 1 base from V and 2 bases from J; bases unmatched to any gene: 1. The CDR3 loop spans 15 amino acids. DNA of the CDR3: TGTGCCAGCAGTTTAGAGGGACTAAACACCGGGGAGCTGTTTTTT. Encoded protein: CASSLEGLNTGELFF.

The V gene is TRBV27, the J gene TRBJ2-1, with 8 bases fitting TRBD2. Germline V gene data show CDR1 as MNHEY and CDR2 as SMNVEV (reference sequence). With V trimmed by 2 bases and J by 0 bases, 3 bases remained unmatched. The CDR3 spans 16 residues. The CDR3 sequence: CASSLDLAGSYNEQFF. In DNA form, the CDR3 reads TGTGCCAGCAGTTTAGATCTAGCGGGCTCCTACAATGAGCAGTTCTTC.

The chain carries TRBV4-3 and TRBJ2-3; a weak D match, TRBD2 (6 bases). This CDR3 has 16 amino acids. The V end was cut by 0 bases, the J end by 11 bases, with 21 bases between. Per germline, CDR1 LGHNA and CDR2 YSLEER. As DNA, the CDR3 is TGCGCCAGCAGCCAAGATGGAGAAGCTAGCGTCATGCTGCAGTATTTT. This codes for CASSQDGEASVMLQYF.

This clonotype is labeled as medium-sized. This rearrangement joins TRBV14 to TRBJ2-1; TRBD2 matches at 9 bases. V shed 1 base, J shed 1 base, and the junction held 2 bases outside the gene matches. CDR3 length: 16 residues. CDR1 SGHDN and CDR2 FVKESK come from the germline V gene. CDR3 region: CASSQALAGSYNEQFF. CDR3 in DNA: TGTGCCAGCAGCCAAGCGCTAGCGGGGTCCTACAATGAGCAGTTCTTC.

This clonotype was recorded only once. V gene TRBV30 combines with J gene TRBJ2-7; D is ambiguous. The CDR3 consists of 14 residues. Germline V lookup: CDR1 GTSNPN, CDR2 SVGIG (reference sequence). Trimming removed 0 bases from V and 0 bases from J, with 9 bases in between. The CDR3 DNA follows: TGTGCCTGGAGTGTACGTCCCTTCTCCTACGAGCAGTACTTC. Its translation is CAWSVRPFSYEQYF.

The V call is TRBV29-1, the J call TRBJ2-2; tentative D call: TRBD2 (5 bases). This CDR3 contains 13 residues. V was shortened by 7 bases and J by 5 bases, with 14 bases between the two germline ends. Germline V CDR1 and CDR2: SQVTM, ANQGSEA. The CDR3 sequence: CSALLGGTGELFF. Here the CDR3 DNA reads TGCAGCGCCCTACTAGGCGGGACCGGGGAGCTGTTTTTT.

By its share, this clonotype is medium-sized. The chain links TRBV6-5 to TRBJ2-1; D perhaps matches TRBD2 (6 bases). Germline values: CDR1 MNHEY, CDR2 SVGAGI. Trimming cost V 0 bases and J 2 bases, with 8 bases left between them. The CDR3 is made up of 15 amino acids. CDR3 bases: TGTGCCAGCAGTTACTCGACTAGTCCCTACAATGAGCAGTTCTTC. This translates into CASSYSTSPYNEQFF.

This clonotype was counted between two and nine times. The rearrangement joins TRBV6-2 or TRBV6-3 to TRBJ2-7; 8 bases align to TRBD1. V shed 7 bases, J shed 2 bases, and the junction held 10 bases outside the gene matches. Germline V gene data show CDR1 as MNHEY and CDR2 as SVGEGT. The CDR3 extends over 15 amino acids. The CDR3 nucleotides are TGTGCCAGCACTCTATCCGGGACAGGAGCCTACGAGCAGTACTTC. It translates to CASTLSGTGAYEQYF.

By its share, this clonotype is medium-sized (0.01 to 0.1%). The chain has TRBV6-1 and TRBJ2-5; tentatively, D is TRBD1 (5 bases). This CDR3 contains 13 residues. CDR1 MNHNS and CDR2 SASEGT come from the germline V gene. Trimming left V 2 bases short and J 2 bases short, with 6 bases between. The CDR3 sequence: CASSEQGQETQYF. Here the CDR3 DNA reads TGTGCCAGCAGTGAACAGGGTCAAGAGACCCAGTACTTC.

This clonotype has just a few counts. J is TRBJ2-1 and V is TRBV11-3; TRBD1 agrees at 8 bases. The CDR3 is made up of 15 amino acids. Germline CDR1 is SGHNT and CDR2 is YENEEA. V lost 4 bases to trimming and J lost 4 bases; unmatched junction nucleotides: 6. CDR3 sequence (DNA): TGTGCCAGCAGCTCCCGGCAGGGGGCGTACAATGAGCAGTTCTTC. Its protein is CASSSRQGAYNEQFF.